This T cell receptor (beta chain) stems from a study of control samples from healthy donors and cancer patients. Germline values: CDR1 SGDLS, CDR2 YYNGEE. Unmatched junction bases numbered 8, after V lost 4 bases and J lost 0 bases. The CDR3 has 18 amino acids. Libraries were prepared by immunoSEQ multiplex PCR; TCRdb keeps only in-frame clonotypes and omits some of them. This repertoire shows approximately 90,000 clones, over 65% found once; its top ten account for approximately 2.1%. Sequenced sample: blood. J is TRBJ2-5 and V is TRBV9; 14 positions agree with TRBD2. The sequence came from a woman in her 40s in good health. CDR3 loop: CASSKRTSGGTYQETQYF. As DNA, the CDR3 is TGTGCCAGCAGCAAAAGGACTAGCGGGGGGACCTACCAAGAGACCCAGTACTTC.